This TCR beta chain was recovered during a study of blood T cell repertoires in COVID-19. The overall study: Whether acute or convalescent, the COVID-19 samples came from the United States, Italy and Spain.

Concerning this clone itself: At one of its ends the junction is not consistent with the germline gene, which may arise from a read error.

The CDR3 spans 14 residues. Germline CDR1 reads LGHDT; CDR2 reads YNNKEL (reference sequence). As processed by the authors: Counts of nucleated cells, estimated from reference gene primer amplification, were obtained. The data were produced by immunoSEQ multiplex PCR, yet TCRdb's version contains in-frame clones alone and is incomplete. V, J and clone size derive from that table, while D and trimming were established from the DNA sequence. The sample has about 50,000 clones; about four fifths are singletons. The receptor comes from a woman older than 75 with COVID-19, enrolled during active disease. This rearrangement joins TRBV3-1 (or the pseudogene TRBV3-2) to TRBJ2-7; 8 bases fit TRBD1. The sample comprised peripheral blood. CDR3 loop: CASSQPGQATPLDF. For the CDR3, the DNA is TGTGCCAGCAGCCAACCGGGACAGGCGACCCCTTTGGACTTC.